The present TCR beta chain was sequenced within a study of shared clonotypes between healthy human individuals (dated by TCRdb to about 2020). Notes on the research overall: Three men and a couple of women, aged 18 to 49 years, made up the cohort. Blood TCR repertoires of 5 or 6 healthy adults were deeply sequenced to estimate repertoire size and the extent of clonotype sharing between individuals. To increase sequencing depth and limit assay-specific biases, different laboratories used diverse techniques to prepare libraries and sequence TCR repertoires. Between about 0.94 and 8.9 billion PBMCs per donor were obtained by leukapheresis.

Healthy HIV-negative adults with no recently reported acute infections or vaccinations were included as donors. Only Caucasian adults living in Nashville, Tennessee, USA were represented among the donors. For unsorted samples, 90 million or so PBMCs were counted and genomic DNA was extracted with the QIAamp DNA Blood Mini kit. Blood was collected by leukapheresis, and PBMCs were isolated by Ficoll-Histopaque density gradient centrifugation and then cryopreserved in liquid nitrogen vapor phase. Overall study results and their limits: Based on pairwise subsampling, the degree of clonotype sharing among donors was expected to be affected by sequencing depth. Because the study included only a small number of donors, the genetic and exposure-history diversity represented was limited. Sampling was limited to blood, and TCR repertoires in tissue likely differ from TCR repertoires in blood.

Using the deep immunoSEQ assay, multiplex PCR amplified TCR CDR3 regions from genomic DNA. Extracted genomic DNA from each cell subset was distributed evenly across all wells of several immunoSEQ 96-well plates, and each plate was treated as a replicate. Each replicate PCR for unsorted PBMC received about 310 ng genomic DNA, equal to 25,000 to 35,000 T cell genomes. Unsorted PBMC genomic DNA was sequenced across ten immunoSEQ deep assay plates. The purified libraries were quantified using a Qubit 3.0 fluorometer, sized with a Bioanalyzer 2100, and then quantified again using the KAPA Library Quantification kit. Every immunoSEQ 96-well plate was sequenced on a dedicated single-read 150-cycle Illumina NextSeq 550 flow cell. On the study's bioinformatics: Because the immunoSEQ output held only junctional sequences and lacked quality scores, the filtering could not match the filtering applied to full-length reads. Sequences were annotated with PyIR, a Python wrapper for IgBLAST v1.9, using IMGT germline references to assign V/J genes and CDR3. Reads were filtered out if the reads had weak V/J assignments (E-value above 1e-6), no CDR3, stop codons, out-of-frame junctions, or ambiguous translated residues. A V3J clonotype was defined by an identical inferred V gene, J gene, and CDR3 amino acid sequence. Percentage overlap between repertoires was computed as shared unique clonotypes divided by the size of the smaller repertoire. Three approaches were used to assess repertoire richness: RTK rarefaction, the Chao1 estimator, and Recon v2.1 estimates of unobserved clonotypes. Sourced from immuneACCESS, this table was stored by TCRdb with only in-frame sequences that have V and J called. A share of the clones is absent; for the studies checked, an unresolved V gene accounts for under half, and the remainder has no known explanation. The DNA was the basis for D and trimming; V, J and clone size are from that table. The sample yields 450,000 to 500,000 clones; 81% were counted once. The top ten clonotypes cover roughly 12% of the sample.

As regards this clone: Its antigen remains undetermined. Per-base quality was not reported, and no clone a single base away is much larger than it.

The germline V gene provides CDR1 MGHRA and CDR2 YSYEKL. V is reduced by 5 bases and J by 8 bases, leaving a spacing of 22 bases between them. The CDR3 starts with the cysteine, ends with the phenylalanine, and has 16 residues. Only the CDR3 region is kept as DNA, spanning 48 bases read in frame from base 1. This TCR came from a woman in her 40s in good health. Some clones in this sample may be carry-over from other donors' samples. What was sequenced was PBMCs. The sequence links TRBV4-1 to TRBJ2-1, and possibly TRBD1, on 6 matching bases. The CDR3 reads as follows: CASSTTGFTGFDEQFF. The sequence in DNA is TGCGCCAGCAGCACCACGGGCTTTACAGGGTTCGATGAGCAGTTCTTC.